This entry features one TCR beta chain sequence. Antigen unknown. As to treatment: roughly 18 received Ad26.COV2.S at low or high dose, single or two shots; 5 received placebo; per-sample allocation not given. The study sampled participants on day 63 after the first vaccine or placebo injection. The vaccine antigen was prefusion-stabilized Wuhan SARS-CoV-2 spike. The source of the sample is a study of Ad26.COV2.S vaccination and SARS-CoV-2 variants. In the study overall: Administration of Ad26.COV2.S was intramuscular, either once or twice 56 days apart. Study-level findings and limits: Reported post-vaccination CD8+ and CD4+ T cell responses to spike showed substantial breadth.

The repertoire was sequenced with immunoSEQ multiplex PCR; TCRdb's copy has only in-frame clones and lacks some. The data contain about 390,000 clones, roughly nine tenths of them singletons. Germline V gene sequence: CDR1 SEHNR, CDR2 FQNEAQ (reference sequence). With V trimmed by 7 bases and J by 3 bases, 4 bases remained unmatched. The CDR3 is made up of 15 amino acids. The TCR sequence derives from a person aged 18 to 65 who received the Ad26.COV2.S COVID-19 vaccine or a placebo. This chain links TRBV7-9 with TRBJ2-5; 14 bases match TRBD2. This specimen was peripheral blood, taken in a trial of Ad26.COV2.S vaccine versus placebo. The CDR3 protein is CASTRGLAGEETQYF. In DNA form, the CDR3 reads TGTGCCAGCACCCGGGGACTAGCGGGGGAAGAGACCCAGTACTTC. Filled out from reference TRBV7-9 and TRBJ2-5, the complete variable domain reads DTGVSQNPRHKITKRGQNVTFRCDPISEHNRLYWYRQTLGQGPEFLTYFQNEAQLEKSRLLSDRFSAERPKGSFSTLEIQRTEQGDSAMYLCASTRGLAGEETQYFGPGTRLLVL.